Below are 2 T cell receptor beta chains sequenced from a single sample in a study of regulatory T cells (dated 2018 in TCRdb). No antigens are known for them. Overall study outcomes, separate from this receptor: Hydrophobic residues at CDR3 positions 6 and 7 were enriched in conventional CD4+ T cells from CD3G-deficient patients, which suggests more self-reactive specificities.

Library preparation was by the immunoSEQ multiplex PCR assay. The multiplex PCR used 52 forward TRBV primers and 13 reverse TRBJ primers, with assay-based and computational corrections for amplification bias. This immuneACCESS table, as held by TCRdb, lists in-frame sequences with V and J called but not all clones. Of the missing ones, under half trace to an unresolved V gene in checked studies; the others have no known cause. This sample holds around 30,000 clones; about 94% were observed only once. The leading ten clones occupy 0.75% to 1% of the sample. What was sequenced was conventional CD4+ T cells sorted from blood. These receptors originate from a child aged 2-15 years with CD3G deficiency.

The chain is built from TRBV5-1 and TRBJ1-1, with D unresolved. Trimming pared 3 bases from V and 1 base from J, leaving 7 bases between. This CDR3 contains 13 residues. CDR1 and CDR2 from the germline V gene are SGHRS and YFSETQ. Written as DNA, the CDR3 is TGCGCCAGCAGCTCCGACGGGAACACTGAAGCTTTCTTT. It specifies CASSSDGNTEAFF.

V and J are TRBV6-1 and TRBJ2-2, with D perhaps TRBD2 (6 bases). Trimming pared 6 bases from V and 3 bases from J, leaving 11 bases between. Per the germline V gene, CDR1 is MNHNS and CDR2 is SASEGT. The CDR3 has 14 amino acids. In DNA form, the CDR3 reads TGTGCCAGCAGACTAGCTTTCCACACCGGGGAGCTGTTTTTT. Residues: CASRLAFHTGELFF.